The sequence of this T cell receptor beta chain was determined in a study of T cells after yellow fever vaccination. Study-level points and caveats: Most primary-vaccination clones recurred post-booster (around 97% CD4, roughly 90% CD8). Clonotype sharing between CD4 and CD8 compartments was small.

From the 5' RACE reads, TCRdb called clonotypes with MiXCR, one entry per CDR3 protein. Seen here are some 250,000 distinct CDR3 sequences, 6.9% observed once, and the top ten hold about 0.85%. With 5 bases clipped from V and 4 bases from J, the junction kept 7 bases outside the gene matches. The CDR3 contains 14 residues. Germline values: CDR1 LNHDA, CDR2 SQIVND (reference sequence). Concerning this clonotype: Its specificity is unknown.

This material consisted of CD4+ T cells sorted from PBMCs, taken 15 days after the yellow fever booster vaccination. The genes are TRBV19 and TRBJ2-7; 8 bases align to TRBD1. This receptor was identified in a young man who received the YFV17D yellow fever vaccine. The DNA of the CDR3 is TGTGCCAGTAGTGTCGACAGGGGTACTTACGAGCAGTACTTC. Its translation: CASSVDRGTYEQYF.